Each of the 20 T cell receptor beta chains below was sequenced from the same sample in a study of regulatory T cells in long-lasting Graves disease. Combining iRepertoire HTBI primers with Arm-PCR of CDR3 regions, the authors built TCR beta libraries. TCRdb reprocessed the multiplex PCR reads via MiXCR and lists one record per CDR3 protein. The sample lists about 460,000 distinct CDR3 sequences, approximately 14% occurring once. Time point reported: newly diagnosed GD, antithyroid drugs for less than 3 months. Following extraction of RNA from PBMCs, that RNA was used to make the TCR library. These data also formed part of another study, on T cells in Graves' hyperthyroidism and ophthalmopathy.

Sequencing used peripheral blood mononuclear cells (PBMCs), obtained at new diagnosis, from a patient treated with antithyroid drugs. The receptor set was obtained from a woman between 45 and 60 years old with Graves disease.

This chain connects TRBV28 to TRBJ2-1, with a possible D match to TRBD2 (6 bases). The germline gives CDR1 MDHEN, CDR2 SYDVKM. The germline V and J ends were trimmed by 4 bases and 6 bases, with 16 bases remaining between them. The CDR3 is 15 amino acids. The DNA of the CDR3 is TGTGCCAGCAGTTCTAGGACTGCCGGGGGCAATGAGCAGTTCTTC. It is translated as CASSSRTAGGNEQFF.

This clonotype was detected many times. The genes are TRBV20-1 and TRBJ2-3; TRBD1 aligns across 7 bases. Per germline, CDR1 DFQATT and CDR2 SNEGSKA (reference sequence). The CDR3 sequence is 14 residues long. V was clipped by 6 bases and J by 4 bases; unmatched bases: 10. The CDR3 sequence is CSAKGGLVSDTQYF. The CDR3 nucleotides are TGCAGTGCAAAAGGGGGCCTCGTTTCAGATACGCAGTATTTT.

The sample holds many counts of this clonotype. The V and J genes are TRBV2 and TRBJ2-3; unclear D gene. The V gene lost 7 bases and the J gene lost 2 bases, with 13 bases spanning the gap. The V gene's germline CDR1 is SNHLY and CDR2 FYNNEI. CDR3 length equals 14 residues. The CDR3 nucleotides are TGTGCCAGCACGGTTTTGGAGACCACAGATACGCAGTATTTT. As protein: CASTVLETTDTQYF.

This clonotype was counted ten times or more. This chain links TRBV30 with TRBJ2-1; TRBD1 matches 7 bases. CDR3 length: 17 residues. In germline, CDR1 is GTSNPN, CDR2 SVGIG (reference sequence). V shed 1 base and J 4 bases; nucleotides not matched to a gene: 13. CDR3 in DNA: TGTGCCTGGAGTGGATGGGACAGCAAGTCAGCTTACAATGAGCAGTTCTTC. Translated, it gives CAWSGWDSKSAYNEQFF.

This chain links TRBV9 with TRBJ1-5; D perhaps matches TRBD1 (5 bases). V was clipped by 0 bases and J by 0 bases, with 7 bases between them. CDR3 length equals 15 residues. Germline loops: CDR1 SGDLS, CDR2 YYNGEE. The CDR3 reads CASSVDGGSNQPQHF. CDR3 in DNA: TGTGCCAGCAGCGTAGATGGGGGTAGCAATCAGCCCCAGCATTTT.

As concerns this clonotype: Since a much larger clone is just one base distant, this may be a read error. The chain joins TRBV18 to TRBJ2-7; a possible D gene is TRBD2 (6 bases). Germline V gene sequence: CDR1 KGHSH, CDR2 LQKENI. V was shortened by 2 bases and J by 7 bases, with 15 bases between the two germline ends. CDR3 size: 14 residues. For the CDR3, the DNA is TGTGCCAGCTCACCAGAGGAAGGGAGGAAGGAGCAGTACTTC. Encoded protein: CASSPEEGRKEQYF. The full variable domain, in which reference TRBV18 and TRBJ2-7 provide the parts outside the CDR3, is NAGVMQNPRHLVRRRGQEARLRCSPMKGHSHVYWYRQLPEEGLKFMVYLQKENIIDESGMPKERFSAEFPKEGPSILRIQQVVRGDSAAYFCASSPEEGRKEQYFGPGTRLTVT.

V is TRBV2 and J is TRBJ2-1; D is unresolved. Germline V gives CDR1 SNHLY, CDR2 FYNNEI. The CDR3 is made up of 11 amino acids. V dropped 6 bases and J dropped 10 bases, with 10 bases sitting between them. CDR3: CASRKGEEQFF. CDR3 nucleotide sequence: TGTGCCAGCAGAAAAGGAGAGGAGCAGTTCTTC.

Ten or more counts support this clonotype. The chain employs TRBV10-2 and TRBJ1-3, with a possible D match to TRBD1 (5 bases). Trimming removed 4 bases from V and 3 bases from J, with 13 bases in between. Germline V gives CDR1 WSHSY, CDR2 SAAADI. This CDR3 is 15 amino acids long. The CDR3 reads CASSGGALSGNTIYF. CDR3 nucleotide sequence: TGCGCCAGCAGTGGAGGGGCCTTGAGTGGAAACACCATATATTTT.

This clonotype was recorded many times. The gene calls are TRBV6-5 and TRBJ1-3; 8 nucleotides line up with TRBD1. The CDR3 is made up of 15 amino acids. Trimming removed 4 bases from V and 1 base from J; junction bases left unmatched: 3. The germline V gene has CDR1 MNHEY and CDR2 SVGAGI. The chain's CDR3 is CASSSTGGSGNTIYF. The CDR3 nucleotides read TGTGCCAGCAGTTCTACAGGGGGGTCTGGAAACACCATATATTTT.

The sample holds a few counts of this clonotype. This sequence joins TRBV19 and TRBJ1-4; D is unresolved. The CDR3 spans 15 residues. Germline V gene lookup returns CDR1 LNHDA and CDR2 SQIVND (reference sequence). Trimming cost V 5 bases and J 8 bases, with 18 bases left between them. The CDR3 coding sequence is TGTGCCAGTAGTCCCTCCGCTTTCCCCACGGAAAAACTGTTTTTT. It specifies CASSPSAFPTEKLFF.

This chain links TRBV6-1 with TRBJ1-1; no clear D gene. The V end lost 0 bases, the J end lost 5 bases, and 13 bases lay between the germline ends. CDR1 is MNHNS, CDR2 SASEGT, per germline. The CDR3 is 15 amino acids. CDR3 in amino acids: CASSEAKGGVTEAFF. In nucleotides, the CDR3 is TGTGCCAGCAGTGAAGCTAAGGGCGGGGTGACTGAAGCTTTCTTT.

The J gene is TRBJ1-6, the V gene TRBV2; D gene unclear. V was shortened by 5 bases and J by 10 bases, with 18 bases between the two germline ends. CDR1 and CDR2 from the germline V gene are SNHLY and FYNNEI. CDR3 length: 15 residues. For the CDR3, the DNA is TGTGCCAGCAGTCTAGGACTCCCCGCGGGCTCACCCCTCCACTTT. This translates into CASSLGLPAGSPLHF.

This clonotype was found many times. The gene calls are TRBV30 and TRBJ2-3, with TRBD2 as a possible D gene (5 bases). Trimming shortened V by 4 bases and J by 3 bases, and 11 bases separated the two germline ends. CDR1 GTSNPN and CDR2 SVGIG come from the germline V gene (reference sequence). CDR3 length: 13 amino acids. In DNA, the CDR3 is TGTGCCTGGACTGGACTGCGGACAGATACGCAGTATTTT. Encoded protein: CAWTGLRTDTQYF. Full variable domain (rest looked up from reference TRBV30 and TRBJ2-3): SQTIHQWPATLVQPVGSPLSLECTVEGTSNPNLYWYRQAAGRGLQLLFYSVGIGQISSEVPQNLSASRPQDRQFILSSKKLLLSDSGFYLCAWTGLRTDTQYFGPGTRLTVL.

This clonotype was detected ten times or more. V and J are TRBV9 and TRBJ2-7; 7 bases map to TRBD2. This CDR3 region has 18 residues. With V trimmed by 2 bases and J by 0 bases, 14 bases remained unmatched. CDR1 and CDR2 (germline): SGDLS, YYNGEE. The DNA for the CDR3 is TGTGCCAGCAGCGTCGGCGGGAGCGATGGGGTTATCTCCTACGAGCAGTACTTC. Its protein product is CASSVGGSDGVISYEQYF. The full variable domain, completed using reference TRBV9 and TRBJ2-7, is DSGVTQTPKHLITATGQRVTLRCSPRSGDLSVYWYQQSLDQGLQFLIQYYNGEERAKGNILERFSAQQFPDLHSELNLSSLELGDSALYFCASSVGGSDGVISYEQYFGPGTRLTVT.

This clonotype was counted ten times or more. The genes are TRBV20-1 and TRBJ2-7; D possibly corresponds to TRBD2 (6 bases). The germline gives CDR1 DFQATT, CDR2 SNEGSKA (reference sequence). This CDR3 is 15 amino acids long. V was cut by 3 bases and J by 0 bases, with 15 bases left in between. The CDR3 sequence: CSARALATFSYEQYF. The CDR3 nucleotides are TGCAGTGCTAGGGCGCTAGCGACTTTCTCCTACGAGCAGTACTTC.

This clonotype was observed a handful of times. One junction end disagrees with the germline gene, perhaps due to a read error. The chain has TRBV6-1 and TRBJ2-7, with D uncertain. CDR3 size: 13 residues. Germline CDR1 reads MNHNS; CDR2 reads SASEGT. The CDR3 loop reads CACSEATSYEQYF. The CDR3 bases are TGTGCCTGCAGTGAAGCTACCAGCTACGAGCAGTACTTC.

The table lists this clonotype with many counts. The CDR3 DNA follows: TGCAGTGCACCGGGACAGGGCTACGGCTACACCTTC. It encodes CSAPGQGYGYTF. This sequence joins TRBV20-1 and TRBJ1-2; 9 positions agree with TRBD1. The CDR3 length is 12 residues. Germline V gene lookup returns CDR1 DFQATT and CDR2 SNEGSKA (reference sequence). Trimming cost V 6 bases and J 8 bases; bases outside gene matches: 7.

The sample holds many counts of this clonotype. The V call is TRBV5-6, the J call TRBJ2-7; D might be TRBD2 (6 bases). Germline CDR1 and CDR2: SGHDT and YYEEEE. The CDR3 is made up of 14 amino acids. V was trimmed by 2 bases and J by 3 bases, leaving 12 bases between them. CDR3 amino acids: CASSFGVDYYEQYF. CDR3 nucleotides: TGTGCCAGCAGCTTTGGGGTGGACTACTACGAGCAGTACTTC.

This clonotype was observed many times. This rearrangement joins TRBV28 to TRBJ2-1; 16 bases line up with TRBD2. Germline values: CDR1 MDHEN, CDR2 SYDVKM. The CDR3 is 18 amino acids. After removal of 2 bases from V and 6 bases from J, the junction contained 7 bases not matched to a gene. CDR3 protein: CASSLQGLAGGIGNEQFF. CDR3 coding DNA: TGTGCCAGCAGTTTACAGGGACTAGCGGGAGGGATCGGCAATGAGCAGTTCTTC.

This clonotype was seen many times. The V and J genes are TRBV12-3 or TRBV12-4 and TRBJ1-5; no definite D call. Trimming removed 6 bases at V and 3 bases at J, with 9 bases between. The CDR3 spans 13 residues. The CDR3 DNA reads as TGTGCCAGCAGCCTCCGCATCAATCAGCCCCAGCATTTT. Amino acid sequence: CASSLRINQPQHF.